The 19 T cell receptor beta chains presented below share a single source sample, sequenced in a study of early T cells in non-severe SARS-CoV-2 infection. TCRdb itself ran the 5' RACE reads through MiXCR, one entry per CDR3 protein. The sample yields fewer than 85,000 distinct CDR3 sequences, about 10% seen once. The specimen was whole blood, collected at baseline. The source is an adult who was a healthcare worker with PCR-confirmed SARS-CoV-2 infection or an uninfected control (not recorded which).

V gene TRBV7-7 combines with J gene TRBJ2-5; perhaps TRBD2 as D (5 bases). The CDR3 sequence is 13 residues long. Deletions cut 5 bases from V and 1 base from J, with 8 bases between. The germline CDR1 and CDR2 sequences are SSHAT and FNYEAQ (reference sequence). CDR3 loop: CASSKRVQETQYF. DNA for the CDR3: TGTGCCAGCAGCAAGAGGGTCCAAGAGACCCAGTACTTC.

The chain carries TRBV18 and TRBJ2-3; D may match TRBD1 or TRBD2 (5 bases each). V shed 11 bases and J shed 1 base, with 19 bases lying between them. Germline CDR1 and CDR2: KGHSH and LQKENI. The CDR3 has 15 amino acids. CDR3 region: CAGRGNSRGTDTQYF. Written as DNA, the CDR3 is TGTGCCGGACGGGGCAATTCCCGGGGCACAGATACGCAGTATTTT.

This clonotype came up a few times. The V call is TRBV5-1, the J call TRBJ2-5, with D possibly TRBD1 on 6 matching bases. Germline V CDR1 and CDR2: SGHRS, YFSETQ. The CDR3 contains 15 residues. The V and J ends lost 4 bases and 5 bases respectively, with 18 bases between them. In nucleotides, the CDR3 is TGCGCCAGCAGCCCCCCAGCTGACAGGAGGGAGACCCAGTACTTC. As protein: CASSPPADRRETQYF.

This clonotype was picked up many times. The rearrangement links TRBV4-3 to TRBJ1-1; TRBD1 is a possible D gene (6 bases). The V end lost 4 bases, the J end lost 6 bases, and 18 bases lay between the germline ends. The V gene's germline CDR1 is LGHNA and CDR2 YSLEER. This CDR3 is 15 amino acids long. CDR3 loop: CASSPSGDLTAEAFF. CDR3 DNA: TGCGCCAGCAGCCCTTCAGGGGATTTAACCGCTGAAGCTTTCTTT.

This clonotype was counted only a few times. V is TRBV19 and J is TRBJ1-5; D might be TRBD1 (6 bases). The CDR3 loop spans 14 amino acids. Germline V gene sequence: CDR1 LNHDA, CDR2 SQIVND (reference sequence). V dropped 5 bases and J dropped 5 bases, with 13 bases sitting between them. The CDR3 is CASSADRLHQPQHF. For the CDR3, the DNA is TGTGCCAGTAGTGCCGACAGGCTGCATCAGCCCCAGCATTTT.

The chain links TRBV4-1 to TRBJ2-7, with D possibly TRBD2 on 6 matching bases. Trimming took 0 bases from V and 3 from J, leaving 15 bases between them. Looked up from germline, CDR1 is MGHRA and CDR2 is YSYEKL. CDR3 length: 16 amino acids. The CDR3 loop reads CASSQDVEEGYYEQYF. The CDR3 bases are TGCGCCAGCAGCCAAGACGTGGAGGAGGGCTACTACGAGCAGTACTTC.

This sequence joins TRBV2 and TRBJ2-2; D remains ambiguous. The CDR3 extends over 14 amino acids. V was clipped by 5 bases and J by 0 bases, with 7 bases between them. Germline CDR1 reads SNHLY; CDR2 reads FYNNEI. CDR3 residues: CASSYKANTGELFF. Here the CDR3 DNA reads TGTGCCAGCAGTTACAAGGCGAACACCGGGGAGCTGTTTTTT.

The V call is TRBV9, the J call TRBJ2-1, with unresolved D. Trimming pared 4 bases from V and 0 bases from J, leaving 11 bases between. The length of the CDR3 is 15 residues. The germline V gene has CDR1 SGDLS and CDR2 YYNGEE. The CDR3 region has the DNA TGTGCCAGCAGCCCATTTTCGTCCTCCTACAATGAGCAGTTCTTC. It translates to CASSPFSSSYNEQFF.

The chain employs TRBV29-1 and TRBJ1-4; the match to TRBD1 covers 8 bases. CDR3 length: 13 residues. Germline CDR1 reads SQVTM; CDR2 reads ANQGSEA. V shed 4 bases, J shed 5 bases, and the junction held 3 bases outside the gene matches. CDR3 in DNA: TGCAGCGTTGTTGGACAGGGAAATGAAAAACTGTTTTTT. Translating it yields CSVVGQGNEKLFF.

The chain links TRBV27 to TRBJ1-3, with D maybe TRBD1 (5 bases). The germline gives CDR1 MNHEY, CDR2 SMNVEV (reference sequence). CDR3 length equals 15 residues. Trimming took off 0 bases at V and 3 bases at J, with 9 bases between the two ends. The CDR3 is CASSLSGRGGNTIYF. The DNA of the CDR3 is TGTGCCAGCAGTTTATCGGGTAGGGGTGGAAACACCATATATTTT.

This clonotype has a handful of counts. CDR3 sequence reads: CASSPSDRGLSGELFF. For the CDR3, the DNA is TGTGCCAGCAGTCCGTCGGACAGGGGGCTAAGCGGGGAGCTGTTTTTT. The rearrangement links TRBV28 to TRBJ2-2, with TRBD1 matching over 11 bases. Germline loops: CDR1 MDHEN, CDR2 SYDVKM. The V segment lost 5 bases and the J segment 7 bases; nucleotides outside the gene matches: 9. This CDR3 contains 16 residues.

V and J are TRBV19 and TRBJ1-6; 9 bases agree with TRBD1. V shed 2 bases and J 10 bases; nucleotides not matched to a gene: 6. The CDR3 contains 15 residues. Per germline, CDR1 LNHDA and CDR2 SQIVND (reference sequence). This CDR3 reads CASSITGGNDSPLHF. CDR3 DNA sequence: TGTGCCAGTAGTATAACAGGGGGCAACGACTCACCCCTCCACTTT.

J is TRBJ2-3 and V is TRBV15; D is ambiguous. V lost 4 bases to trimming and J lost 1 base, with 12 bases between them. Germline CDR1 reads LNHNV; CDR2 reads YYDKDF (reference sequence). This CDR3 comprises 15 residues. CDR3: CATSKVDLGTDTQYF. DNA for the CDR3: TGTGCCACCAGCAAAGTAGACCTGGGCACAGATACGCAGTATTTT.

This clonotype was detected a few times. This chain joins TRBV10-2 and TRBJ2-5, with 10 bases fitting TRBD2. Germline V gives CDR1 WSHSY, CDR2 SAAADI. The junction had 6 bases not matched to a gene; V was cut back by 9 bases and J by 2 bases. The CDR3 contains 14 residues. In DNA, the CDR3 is TGCGCCAGGGCCGGGACTAGCGCTCAAGAGACCCAGTACTTC. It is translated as CARAGTSAQETQYF.

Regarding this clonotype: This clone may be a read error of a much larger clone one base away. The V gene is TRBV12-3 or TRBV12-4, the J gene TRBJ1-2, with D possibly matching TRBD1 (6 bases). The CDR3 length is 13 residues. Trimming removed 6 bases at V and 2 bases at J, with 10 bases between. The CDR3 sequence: CASRQGGNYGYTF. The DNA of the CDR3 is TGTGCCAGCAGGCAAGGGGGGAACTATGGCTACACCTTC.

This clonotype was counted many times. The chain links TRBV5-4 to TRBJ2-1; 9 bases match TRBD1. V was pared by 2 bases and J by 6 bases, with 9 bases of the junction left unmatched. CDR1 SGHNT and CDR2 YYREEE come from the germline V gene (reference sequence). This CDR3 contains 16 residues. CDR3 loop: CASSFVGTGLRNEQFF. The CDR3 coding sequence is TGTGCCAGCAGCTTCGTCGGGACAGGGCTTCGCAATGAGCAGTTCTTC. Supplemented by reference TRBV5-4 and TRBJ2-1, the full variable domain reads ETGVTQSPTHLIKTRGQQVTLRCSSQSGHNTVSWYQQALGQGPQFIFQYYREEENGRGNFPPRFSGLQFPNYSSELNVNALELDDSALYLCASSFVGTGLRNEQFFGPGTRLTVL.

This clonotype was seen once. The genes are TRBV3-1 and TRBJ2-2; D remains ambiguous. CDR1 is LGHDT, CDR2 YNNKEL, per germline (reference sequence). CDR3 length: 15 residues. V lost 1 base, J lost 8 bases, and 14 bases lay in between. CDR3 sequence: CASSQGPGVTGELFF. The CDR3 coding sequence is TGTGCCAGCAGCCAAGGACCGGGCGTGACAGGGGAGCTGTTTTTT.

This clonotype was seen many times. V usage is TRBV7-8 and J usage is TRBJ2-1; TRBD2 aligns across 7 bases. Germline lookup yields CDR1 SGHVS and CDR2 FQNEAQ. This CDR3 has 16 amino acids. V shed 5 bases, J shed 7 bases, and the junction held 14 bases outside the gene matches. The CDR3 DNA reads TGTGCCAGCAGCCCGAAGGGGACTACTACCCTAAATGAGCAGTTCTTC. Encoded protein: CASSPKGTTTLNEQFF.

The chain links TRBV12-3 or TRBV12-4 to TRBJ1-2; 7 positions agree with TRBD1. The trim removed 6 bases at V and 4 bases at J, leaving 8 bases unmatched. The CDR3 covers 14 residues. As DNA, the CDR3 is TGTGCCAGCAGCCCTGACAGGGACTTCTATGGCTACACCTTC. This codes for CASSPDRDFYGYTF.